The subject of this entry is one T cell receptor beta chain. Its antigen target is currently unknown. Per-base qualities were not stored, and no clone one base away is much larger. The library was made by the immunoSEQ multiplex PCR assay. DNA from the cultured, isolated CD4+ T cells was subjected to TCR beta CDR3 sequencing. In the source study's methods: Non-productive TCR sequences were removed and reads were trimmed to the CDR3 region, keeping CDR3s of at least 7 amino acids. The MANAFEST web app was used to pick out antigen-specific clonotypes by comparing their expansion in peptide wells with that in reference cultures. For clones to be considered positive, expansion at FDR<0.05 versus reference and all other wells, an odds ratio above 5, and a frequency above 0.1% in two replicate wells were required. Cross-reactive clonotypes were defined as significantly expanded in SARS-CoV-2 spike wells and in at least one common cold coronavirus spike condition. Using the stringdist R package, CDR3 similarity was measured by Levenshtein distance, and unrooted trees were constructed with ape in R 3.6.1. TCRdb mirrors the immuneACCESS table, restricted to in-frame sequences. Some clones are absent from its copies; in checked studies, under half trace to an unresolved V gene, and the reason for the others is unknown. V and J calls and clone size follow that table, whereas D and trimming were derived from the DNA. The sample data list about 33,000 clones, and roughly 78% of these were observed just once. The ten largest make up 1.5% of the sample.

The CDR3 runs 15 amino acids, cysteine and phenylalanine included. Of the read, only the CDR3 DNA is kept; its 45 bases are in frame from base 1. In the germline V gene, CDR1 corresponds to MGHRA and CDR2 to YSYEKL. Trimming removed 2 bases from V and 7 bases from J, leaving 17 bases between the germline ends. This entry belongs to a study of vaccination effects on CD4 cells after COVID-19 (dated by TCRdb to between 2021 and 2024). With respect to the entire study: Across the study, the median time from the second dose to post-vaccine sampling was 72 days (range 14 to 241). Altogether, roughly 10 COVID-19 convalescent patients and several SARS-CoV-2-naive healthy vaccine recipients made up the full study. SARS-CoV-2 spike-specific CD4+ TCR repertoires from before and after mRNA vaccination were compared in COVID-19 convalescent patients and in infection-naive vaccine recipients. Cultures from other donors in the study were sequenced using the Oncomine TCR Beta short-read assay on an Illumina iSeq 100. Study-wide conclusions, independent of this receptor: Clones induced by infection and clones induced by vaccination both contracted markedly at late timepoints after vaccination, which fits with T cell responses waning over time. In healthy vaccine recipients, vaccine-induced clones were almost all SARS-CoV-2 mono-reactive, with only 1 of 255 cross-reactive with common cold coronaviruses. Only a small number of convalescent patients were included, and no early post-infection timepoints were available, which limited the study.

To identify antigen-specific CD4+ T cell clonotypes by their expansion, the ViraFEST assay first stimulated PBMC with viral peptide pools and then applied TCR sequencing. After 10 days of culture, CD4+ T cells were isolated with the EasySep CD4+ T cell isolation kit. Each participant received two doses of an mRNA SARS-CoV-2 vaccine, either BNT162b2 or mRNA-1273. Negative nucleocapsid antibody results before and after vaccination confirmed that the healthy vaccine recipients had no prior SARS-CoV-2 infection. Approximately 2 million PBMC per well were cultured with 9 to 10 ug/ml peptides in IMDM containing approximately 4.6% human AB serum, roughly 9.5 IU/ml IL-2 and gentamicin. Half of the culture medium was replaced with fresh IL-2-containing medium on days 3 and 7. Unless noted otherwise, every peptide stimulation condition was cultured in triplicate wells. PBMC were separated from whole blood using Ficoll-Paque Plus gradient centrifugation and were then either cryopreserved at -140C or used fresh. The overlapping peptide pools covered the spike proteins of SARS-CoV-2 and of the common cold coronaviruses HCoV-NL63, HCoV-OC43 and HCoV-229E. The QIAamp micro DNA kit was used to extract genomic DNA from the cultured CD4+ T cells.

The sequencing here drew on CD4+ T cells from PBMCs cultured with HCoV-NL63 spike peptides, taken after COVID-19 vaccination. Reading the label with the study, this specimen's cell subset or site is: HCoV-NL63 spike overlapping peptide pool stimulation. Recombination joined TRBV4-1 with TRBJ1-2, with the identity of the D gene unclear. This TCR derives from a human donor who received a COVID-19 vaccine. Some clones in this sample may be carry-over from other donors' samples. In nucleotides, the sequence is TGCGCCAGCAGCCAACCCCCTCCCGATCTGCGTGGCTACACCTTC. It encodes CASSQPPPDLRGYTF.